A selection of T cell receptor beta chains follows, all from one sample in a study of human T cells and chemical hapten exposure. MiXCR, applied by TCRdb to the RACE reads, yields one record per CDR3 protein. The sample shows around 99,000 distinct CDR3 sequences, about a tenth of them seen only once. The sample here was whole blood, taken in connection with sensitization to the hapten diphenylcyclopropenone (DPC). The receptor source for this set is a woman aged 40-49 years with alopecia areata. Some clones in this sample may be carry-over from other donors' samples. Both conserved end residues are part of each CDR3. The D gene is left open where the match is weak. Size is stated for part of the rows, as once, few or many counts, or as a class when the clone is expanded.

V gene,clone size,D gene,J gene,CDR3 DNA,CDR3 protein
TRBV29-1,many,TRBD1,TRBJ1-2,TGCAGCGTTGACATCGCAGGGGGCAACTATGGCTACACCTTC,CSVDIAGGNYGYTF
TRBV7-2,.,.,TRBJ1-1,TGTGCCAGCAGCCAGACGGGGGACACTGAAGCTTTCTTT,CASSQTGDTEAFF
TRBV7-2,.,.,TRBJ2-3,TGTGCCAGCCGACCTAGGGGTGCTCCTAGTGTGAAAGATACGCAGTATTTT,CASRPRGAPSVKDTQYF
TRBV18,many,.,TRBJ2-7,TGTGCCAGCTCACCCGACAGGTACGAGCAGTACTTC,CASSPDRYEQYF
TRBV6-1,few,.,TRBJ2-2,TGTGCCAGCAAGCCGCGAGGGATTTTTAGGGGGAGCACCGGGGAGCTGTTTTTT,CASKPRGIFRGSTGELFF
TRBV11-2,many,.,TRBJ2-2,TGTGCCAGCAGCGTGACAGCGAGGACCGGGGAGCTGTTTTTT,CASSVTARTGELFF
TRBV5-1,.,.,TRBJ1-4,TGCGCCAGCAGCTTGGGACTGACTAATGAAAAACTGTTTTTT,CASSLGLTNEKLFF
TRBV6-2/TRBV6-3,few,TRBD1,TRBJ1-5,TGTGCCAGCAGTTACTCTCCAGGGGGCTTTGGCTACAATCAGCCCCAGCATTTT,CASSYSPGGFGYNQPQHF
TRBV6-6,.,.,TRBJ1-2,TGTGCCAGCCTCCCTGGGGAAAAAGGATATGGCTACACCTTC,CASLPGEKGYGYTF
TRBV28,few,.,TRBJ1-2,TGTGCCAGTCGCCCGGAGGGATCTAACTATGGCTACACCTTC,CASRPEGSNYGYTF
TRBV6-5,.,.,TRBJ2-6,TGTGCCAGCAGTTACTCTCGAGGCTCTGGGGCCAACGTCCTGACTTTC,CASSYSRGSGANVLTF
TRBV20-1,few,.,TRBJ1-1,TGCAGTGCCGGCGTCGGCAGGCCACGGGAAGCTTTCTTT,CSAGVGRPREAFF
TRBV20-1,many,.,TRBJ1-3,TGCAGTGCTAGAACGGACTCTGGAAACACCATATATTTT,CSARTDSGNTIYF
TRBV6-2/TRBV6-3,few,.,TRBJ2-1,TGTGCCAGCAGCCCGCAGGGTGGCGCCTACAATGAGCAGTTCTTC,CASSPQGGAYNEQFF
TRBV12-3/TRBV12-4,.,.,TRBJ2-1,TGTGCCAGCAGTTTTGGCCAGGGGACTGAGCAGTTCTTC,CASSFGQGTEQFF
TRBV7-2,few,TRBD2,TRBJ2-3,TGTGCCAGCAGCATGAGACTAGCGGGGGCCTTCACAGATACGCAGTATTTT,CASSMRLAGAFTDTQYF
TRBV6-5,many,TRBD1,TRBJ2-7,TGTGCCAGCAGTTCGACAGGGGGCTACGAGCAGTACTTC,CASSSTGGYEQYF
TRBV20-1,many,TRBD1,TRBJ1-1,TGCAGTGCTCCTACAGGGACAGGGGCCACTGAAGCTTTCTTT,CSAPTGTGATEAFF
TRBV6-6,few,TRBD2,TRBJ2-4,TGTGCCAGCAGTTACTCTGGGACTAGCGGGGGGGTCCCAGCCAAAAACATTCAGTACTTC,CASSYSGTSGGVPAKNIQYF
TRBV5-1,.,.,TRBJ2-3,TGCGCCAGCAGCCCGGACGGTAACACAGATACGCAGTATTTT,CASSPDGNTDTQYF
TRBV28,many,TRBD1,TRBJ1-1,TGTGCCAGCAGACAGGGGAGCACTGAAGCTTTCTTT,CASRQGSTEAFF
TRBV7-2,few,.,TRBJ2-7,TGTGCCAGCAGCCCCGGGCGGCAGTCCTACGAGCAGTACTTC,CASSPGRQSYEQYF
TRBV7-9,many,.,TRBJ2-5,TGTGCCAGCAGTTTCAGGGACGGGTACCAAGAGACCCAGTACTTC,CASSFRDGYQETQYF
TRBV6-2/TRBV6-3,many,.,TRBJ2-1,TGTGCCAGCAGTTACTCGGCAGGGGAGGGAGATGAGCAGTTCTTC,CASSYSAGEGDEQFF
TRBV28,.,.,TRBJ2-3,TGTGCCAGCACCTGGGGGGGGCTTGGCACAGATACGCAGTATTTT,CASTWGGLGTDTQYF
TRBV20-1,many,TRBD1,TRBJ1-5,TGCAGTGCTAGAGGGGAATCAGGGGGCAGCAATCAGCCCCAGCATTTT,CSARGESGGSNQPQHF
TRBV20-1,few,.,TRBJ1-1,TGCAGTGCTAGCTCCCTCACTGAAGCTTTCTTT,CSASSLTEAFF
TRBV14,few,.,TRBJ1-2,TGTGCCAGCAGCCAAGTCTCAGGGTGGATCTATGGCTACACCTTC,CASSQVSGWIYGYTF
TRBV7-9,few,TRBD1,TRBJ1-5,TGTGCCATCCGGACAGGGGAAGGTAATCAGCCCCAGCATTTT,CAIRTGEGNQPQHF
TRBV10-3,.,.,TRBJ2-7,TGTGCCATCAGTGCCCCCGGGACGGAGTCCTACGAGCAGTACTTC,CAISAPGTESYEQYF
TRBV29-1,many,TRBD1,TRBJ2-2,TGCAGCGTTGAGAACTTTCAGGGGGCGAACACCGGGGAGCTGTTTTTT,CSVENFQGANTGELFF
TRBV3-1,many,.,TRBJ2-5,TGTGCCAGCAGCCAGGATAGAGAGACCCAGTACTTC,CASSQDRETQYF
TRBV18,many,.,TRBJ1-5,TGTGCCAGCTCACCAGTAGGGGCTAATCAGCCCCAGCATTTT,CASSPVGANQPQHF
TRBV24-1,many,.,TRBJ1-1,TGTGCCACCAGGGGACGGCTGAACACTGAAGCTTTCTTT,CATRGRLNTEAFF
TRBV11-2,many,.,TRBJ1-2,TGTGCCAGCAGCTTAGATCAGGATGGGGGTAGGGGCTACACCTTC,CASSLDQDGGRGYTF
TRBV3-1,many,.,TRBJ1-2,TGTGCCAGCAGCCAAGTTGACTCTATGAAGGGCTACACCTTC,CASSQVDSMKGYTF
TRBV24-1,.,.,TRBJ2-6,TGTGCCACCAGTGGACCAACAGGCTCTGGGGCCAACGTCCTGACTTTC,CATSGPTGSGANVLTF
TRBV5-1,.,TRBD2,TRBJ2-1,TGCGCCAGCAGCTTGGATGCGGGGGGATACTACAATGAGCAGTTCTTC,CASSLDAGGYYNEQFF
TRBV10-2,many,TRBD1,TRBJ1-5,TGCGCCAGCAGGGACAGGTTCAATCAGCCCCAGCATTTT,CASRDRFNQPQHF
TRBV10-3,many,TRBD2,TRBJ2-1,TGTGCCACCAAAGGGGGACTAGCTGACACGAAGCAGTTCTTC,CATKGGLADTKQFF
TRBV7-9,few,.,TRBJ2-1,TGTGCCAGCAGCTTAGCGAGGAACAATGAGCAGTTCTTC,CASSLARNNEQFF
TRBV27,.,.,TRBJ2-5,TGTGCCAGCAGTCCAATCGGAGCCAGAGAGACCCAGTACTTC,CASSPIGARETQYF
TRBV7-8,many,TRBD1,TRBJ2-1,TGTGCCAGCAGCTTGTCCAGGGACAGGATTTTCCATGAGCAGTTCTTC,CASSLSRDRIFHEQFF
TRBV6-2/TRBV6-3,few,.,TRBJ2-1,TGTGCCAGTCACTCTGGGTATCGAAACAATGAGCAGTTCTTC,CASHSGYRNNEQFF
TRBV7-2,many,.,TRBJ2-7,TGTGCCAGCAGCTTACAGTATGGGGGGACCTACGAGCAGTACTTC,CASSLQYGGTYEQYF
TRBV18,many,TRBD1,TRBJ1-6,TGTGCCAGCTCACAAAACAGGGGTGACAATTCACCCCTCCACTTT,CASSQNRGDNSPLHF
TRBV5-4,.,TRBD1,TRBJ1-3,TGTGCCAGCAGCCATACCGACAGGGCCTCTGGAAACACCATATATTTT,CASSHTDRASGNTIYF
TRBV14,many,.,TRBJ2-1,TGTGCCAGCAGCCAAGTTCTCGGATGGGTGCAGTTCTTC,CASSQVLGWVQFF
TRBV20-1,.,TRBD2,TRBJ2-7,TGCAGTGCTAGCTCCGGGACTAGCGGCTCCTACGAGCAGTACTTC,CSASSGTSGSYEQYF
TRBV29-1,.,.,TRBJ2-6,TGCAGCGTTTGGGTAGCAGCAAGGGAAAGCTCTGGGGCCAACGTCCTGACTTTC,CSVWVAARESSGANVLTF
TRBV9,many,.,TRBJ1-6,TGTGCCAGCAGCTCCTACGGACAGAGCTCCTATAATTCACCCCTCCACTTT,CASSSYGQSSYNSPLHF
TRBV6-2/TRBV6-3,many,.,TRBJ2-7,TGTGCCAGCCGAGACTTCTCCTACGAGCAGTACTTC,CASRDFSYEQYF
TRBV20-1,many,TRBD1,TRBJ2-7,TGCAGTGCTAGAGAGGCCGGGACAGTCTACGAGCAGTACTTC,CSAREAGTVYEQYF
TRBV12-3/TRBV12-4,few,.,TRBJ1-1,TGTGCCAGCAGCCGAGGGGAGTCAGCCAACACTGAAGCTTTCTTT,CASSRGESANTEAFF